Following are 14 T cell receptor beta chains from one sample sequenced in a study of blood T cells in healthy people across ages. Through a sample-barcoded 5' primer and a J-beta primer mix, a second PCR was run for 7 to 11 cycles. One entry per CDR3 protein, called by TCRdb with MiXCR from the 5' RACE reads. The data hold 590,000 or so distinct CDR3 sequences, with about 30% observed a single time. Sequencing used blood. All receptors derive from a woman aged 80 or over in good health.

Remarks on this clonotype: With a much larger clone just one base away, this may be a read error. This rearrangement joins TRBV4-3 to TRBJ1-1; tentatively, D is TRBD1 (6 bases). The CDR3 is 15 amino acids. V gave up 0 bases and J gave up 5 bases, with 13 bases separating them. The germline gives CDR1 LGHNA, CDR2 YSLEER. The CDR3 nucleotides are TGCGCCAGCAGCCAAGACCCGGGGACATGGACTGAAGCTTTCTTT. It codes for CASSQDPGTWTEAFF.

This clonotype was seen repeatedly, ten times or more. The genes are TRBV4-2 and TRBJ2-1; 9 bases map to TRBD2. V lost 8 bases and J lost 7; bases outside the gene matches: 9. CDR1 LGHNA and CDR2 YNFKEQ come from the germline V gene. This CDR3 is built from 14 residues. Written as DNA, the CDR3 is TGTGCCAGCCGCCTGGCGGGGGGGCTTAATGAGCAGTTCTTC. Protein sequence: CASRLAGGLNEQFF.

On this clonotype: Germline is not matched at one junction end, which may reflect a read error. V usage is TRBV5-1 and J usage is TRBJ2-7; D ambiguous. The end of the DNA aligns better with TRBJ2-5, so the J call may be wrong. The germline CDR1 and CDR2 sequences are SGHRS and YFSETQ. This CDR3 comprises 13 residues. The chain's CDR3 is CSSSLVSAGTQYF. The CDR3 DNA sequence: TGCTCCAGCAGCTTGGTCTCCGCCGGGACCCAGTACTTC.

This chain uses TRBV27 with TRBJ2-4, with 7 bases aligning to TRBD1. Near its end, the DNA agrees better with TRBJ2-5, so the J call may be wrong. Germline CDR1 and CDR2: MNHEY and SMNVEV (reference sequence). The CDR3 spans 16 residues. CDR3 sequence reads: CASSFSGRGRRGTQYF. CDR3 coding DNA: TGTGCCAGCAGTTTTTCGGGAAGGGGGCGGCGAGGGACCCAGTACTTC.

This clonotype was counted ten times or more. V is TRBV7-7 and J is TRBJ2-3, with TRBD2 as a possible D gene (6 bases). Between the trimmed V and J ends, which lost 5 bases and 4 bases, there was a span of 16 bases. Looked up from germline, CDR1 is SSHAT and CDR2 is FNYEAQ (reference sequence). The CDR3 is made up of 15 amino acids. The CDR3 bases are TGTGCCAGCAGCCCGACTAGATTCTTGGCAGATACGCAGTATTTT. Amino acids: CASSPTRFLADTQYF. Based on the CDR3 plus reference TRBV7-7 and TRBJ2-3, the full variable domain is GAGVSQSPRYKVTKRGQDVTLRCDPISSHATLYWYQQALGQGPEFLTYFNYEAQPDKSGLPSDRFSAERPEGSISTLTIQRTEQRDSAMYRCASSPTRFLADTQYFGPGTRLTVL.

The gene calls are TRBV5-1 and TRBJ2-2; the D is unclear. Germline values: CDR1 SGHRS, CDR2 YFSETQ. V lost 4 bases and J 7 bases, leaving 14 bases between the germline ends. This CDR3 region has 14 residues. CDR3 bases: TGCGCCAGCAGCCACCGGTCCTCAGGCGGGGAGCTGTTTTTT. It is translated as CASSHRSSGGELFF. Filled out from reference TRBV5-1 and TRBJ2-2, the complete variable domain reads KAGVTQTPRYLIKTRGQQVTLSCSPISGHRSVSWYQQTPGQGLQFLFEYFSETQRNKGNFPGRFSGRQFSNSRSEMNVSTLELGDSALYLCASSHRSSGGELFFGEGSRLTVL.

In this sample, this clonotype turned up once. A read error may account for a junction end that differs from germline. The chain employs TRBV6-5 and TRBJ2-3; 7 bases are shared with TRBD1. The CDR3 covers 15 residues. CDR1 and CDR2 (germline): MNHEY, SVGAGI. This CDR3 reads CAGSQTGDPGDTQYF. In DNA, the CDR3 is TGTGCCGGCAGTCAAACAGGGGACCCGGGGGATACGCAGTATTTT.

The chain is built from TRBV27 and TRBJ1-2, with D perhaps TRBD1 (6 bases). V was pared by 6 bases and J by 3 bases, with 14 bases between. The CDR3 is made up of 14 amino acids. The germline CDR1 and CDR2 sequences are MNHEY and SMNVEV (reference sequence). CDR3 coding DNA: TGTGCCAGCAGCCTAGGGGCAGGGGACTATGGCTACACCTTC. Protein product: CASSLGAGDYGYTF.

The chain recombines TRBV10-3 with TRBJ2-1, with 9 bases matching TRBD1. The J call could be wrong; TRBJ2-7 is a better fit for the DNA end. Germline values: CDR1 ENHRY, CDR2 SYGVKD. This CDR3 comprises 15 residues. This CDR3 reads CAISRDRVSYNEQYF. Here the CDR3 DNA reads TGTGCCATCAGTAGGGACAGGGTCTCCTACAATGAGCAGTACTTC.

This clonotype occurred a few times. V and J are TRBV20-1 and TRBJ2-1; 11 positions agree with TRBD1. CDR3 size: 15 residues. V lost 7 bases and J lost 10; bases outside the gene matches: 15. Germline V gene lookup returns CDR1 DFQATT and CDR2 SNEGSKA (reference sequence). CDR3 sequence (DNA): TGCAGTGGTGACGGCGTGGACAGGGGGCAAAGAGAGCAGTTCTTC. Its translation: CSGDGVDRGQREQFF.

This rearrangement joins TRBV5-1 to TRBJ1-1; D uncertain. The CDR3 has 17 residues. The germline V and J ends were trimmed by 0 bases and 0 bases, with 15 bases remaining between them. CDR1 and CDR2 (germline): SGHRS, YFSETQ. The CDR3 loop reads CASSLGSGRPMNTEAFF. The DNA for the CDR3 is TGCGCCAGCAGCTTGGGGTCGGGCAGGCCCATGAACACTGAAGCTTTCTTT.

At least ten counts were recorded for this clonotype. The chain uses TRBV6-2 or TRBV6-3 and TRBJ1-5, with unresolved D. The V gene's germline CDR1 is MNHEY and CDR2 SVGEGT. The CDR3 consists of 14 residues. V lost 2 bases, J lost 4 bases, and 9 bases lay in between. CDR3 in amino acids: CASSYGEENQPQHF. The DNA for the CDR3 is TGTGCCAGCAGTTACGGGGAAGAGAATCAGCCCCAGCATTTT.

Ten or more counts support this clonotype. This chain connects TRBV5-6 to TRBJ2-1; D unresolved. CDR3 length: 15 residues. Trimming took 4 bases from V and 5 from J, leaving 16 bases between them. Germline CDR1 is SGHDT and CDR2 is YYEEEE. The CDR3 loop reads CASSAPMSADNEQFF. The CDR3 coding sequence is TGTGCCAGCAGCGCGCCTATGAGCGCCGACAATGAGCAGTTCTTC.

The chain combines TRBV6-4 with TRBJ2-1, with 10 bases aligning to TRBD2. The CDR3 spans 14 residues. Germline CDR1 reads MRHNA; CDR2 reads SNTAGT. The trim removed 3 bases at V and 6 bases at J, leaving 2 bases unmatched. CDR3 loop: CASSESSGGNEQFF. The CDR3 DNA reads TGTGCCAGCAGTGAGTCTAGCGGGGGCAATGAGCAGTTCTTC.